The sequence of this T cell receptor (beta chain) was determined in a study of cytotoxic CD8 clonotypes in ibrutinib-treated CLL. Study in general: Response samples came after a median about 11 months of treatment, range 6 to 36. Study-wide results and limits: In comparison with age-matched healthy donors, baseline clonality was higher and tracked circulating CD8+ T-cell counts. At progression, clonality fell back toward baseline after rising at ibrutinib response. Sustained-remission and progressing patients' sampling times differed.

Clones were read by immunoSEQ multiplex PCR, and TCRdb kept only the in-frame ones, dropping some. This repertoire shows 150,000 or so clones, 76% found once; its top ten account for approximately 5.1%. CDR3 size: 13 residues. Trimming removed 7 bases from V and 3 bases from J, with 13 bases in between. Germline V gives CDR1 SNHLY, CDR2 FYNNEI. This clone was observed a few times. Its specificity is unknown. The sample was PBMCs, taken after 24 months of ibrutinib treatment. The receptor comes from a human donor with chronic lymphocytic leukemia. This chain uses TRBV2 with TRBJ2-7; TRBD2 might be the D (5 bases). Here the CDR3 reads CASTTGRGYEQYF. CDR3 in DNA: TGTGCCAGCACGACCGGACGGGGCTACGAGCAGTACTTC.